The 10 T cell receptor beta chains presented below share a single source sample, sequenced in a study of cytomegalovirus exposure and HLA in healthy donors. PCR used 60 Vbeta primers and 13 Jbeta primers. Measured with immunoSEQ multiplex PCR; TCRdb has only the in-frame clones, and not every one. The data show about 160,000 clones, 80% to 90% seen once. The material sequenced was PBMCs. These receptors originate from a male donor in good health and CMV-seronegative.

The chain employs TRBV6-4 and TRBJ1-3; D gene unclear. V dropped 7 bases and J dropped 3 bases, with 22 bases sitting between them. Per the germline V gene, CDR1 is MRHNA and CDR2 is SNTAGT. The CDR3 is 17 residues long. Here the CDR3 DNA reads TGTGCCAGCAACAAACCTGGACTCCTTCTTGTTGGAAACACCATATATTTT. The encoded protein is CASNKPGLLLVGNTIYF.

The V gene is TRBV28, the J gene TRBJ1-1, with unresolved D. The CDR3 is made up of 13 amino acids. The ends were cut back, 3 bases at V and 3 bases at J, with 8 bases in the middle. The germline gives CDR1 MDHEN, CDR2 SYDVKM. DNA for the CDR3: TGTGCCAGCAGTTTTGACACCTACACTGAAGCTTTCTTT. It yields the protein CASSFDTYTEAFF.

The V gene is TRBV7-8, the J gene TRBJ2-3; 9 positions match TRBD2. CDR3 length: 16 amino acids. Germline-derived CDR1 and CDR2 are SGHVS and FQNEAQ. V shed 1 base, J shed 6 bases, and the junction held 8 bases outside the gene matches. CDR3 loop: CASSLVSGRLWDTQYF. The CDR3, as DNA: TGTGCCAGCAGCTTAGTGAGCGGGAGGCTGTGGGATACGCAGTATTTT.

CDR3 DNA: TGTGCCAGCAGCCAATCCCCCGGGGAGCTGGGGGATACGCAGTATTTT. Protein sequence: CASSQSPGELGDTQYF. The rearrangement links TRBV4-2 to TRBJ2-3, with D perhaps matching TRBD2 (5 bases). V lost 2 bases, J lost 6 bases, and 18 bases lay in between. The CDR3 covers 16 residues. In germline, CDR1 is LGHNA, CDR2 YNFKEQ.

The table lists this clone with a few counts. This chain connects TRBV4-1 to TRBJ2-5; 9 nucleotides agree with TRBD2. Germline CDR1 reads MGHRA; CDR2 reads YSYEKL. The CDR3 runs to 13 residues. V lost 2 bases, J lost 5 bases, and 0 bases stayed unmatched. CDR3 residues: CASSQLAGETQYF. In DNA, the CDR3 is TGCGCCAGCAGCCAACTAGCGGGGGAGACCCAGTACTTC.

The gene calls are TRBV9 and TRBJ2-1; D gene uncertain. The CDR3 is 14 residues long. Germline V gene sequence: CDR1 SGDLS, CDR2 YYNGEE. V was cut by 0 bases and J by 8 bases, with 12 bases left in between. The chain's CDR3 is CASSVALTKDEQFF. CDR3 DNA sequence: TGTGCCAGCAGCGTAGCTTTAACTAAGGATGAGCAGTTCTTC.

The CDR3 sequence is CASLTTSLGELFF. CDR3 coding DNA: TGTGCCAGCCTGACTACGAGTCTTGGGGAGCTGTTTTTT. The rearrangement uses TRBV7-3 and TRBJ2-2; possible D gene TRBD2, 5 bases. CDR1 SGHTA and CDR2 FQGTGA come from the germline V gene. The V and J ends lost 8 bases and 8 bases respectively, with 15 bases between them. CDR3 length: 13 amino acids.

V is TRBV6-1 and J is TRBJ2-5; the match to TRBD1 covers 7 bases. This CDR3 spans 16 amino acids. After removal of 2 bases from V and 2 bases from J, the junction contained 8 bases not matched to a gene. The germline V gene encodes CDR1 MNHNS and CDR2 SASEGT. This CDR3 is CASSELEGAGQETQYF. The CDR3 nucleotides read TGTGCCAGCAGTGAATTAGAGGGGGCCGGTCAAGAGACCCAGTACTTC.

This rearrangement joins TRBV19 to TRBJ2-5; TRBD2 matches at 14 bases. The CDR3 contains 15 residues. Germline assignment: CDR1 LNHDA and CDR2 SQIVND (reference sequence). The V and J ends lost 5 bases and 4 bases, in that order; junction bases with no gene match: 3. Here the CDR3 reads CASSPGTSGRETQYF. The DNA of the CDR3 is TGTGCCAGTAGTCCCGGGACTAGCGGGAGAGAGACCCAGTACTTC. Full variable domain (remainder filled in from reference TRBV19 and TRBJ2-5): DGGITQSPKYLFRKEGQNVTLSCEQNLNHDAMYWYRQDPGQGLRLIYYSQIVNDFQKGDIAEGYSVSREKKESFPLTVTSAQKNPTAFYLCASSPGTSGRETQYFGPGTRLLVL.

The chain has TRBV28 and TRBJ2-7; 16 bases match TRBD2. The CDR3 spans 17 residues. Looked up from germline, CDR1 is MDHEN and CDR2 is SYDVKM. V lost 7 bases, J lost 5 bases, and 11 bases stayed unmatched. The CDR3 sequence is CASIPGLAGGPGDEQYF. CDR3 DNA: TGTGCCAGCATCCCGGGACTAGCGGGAGGGCCAGGGGACGAGCAGTACTTC.